This T cell receptor (delta chain) stems from a study of gamma-delta T cells after stem cell transplantation (dated by TCRdb to about 2016). This clone qualifies as medium-sized (0.01 to 0.1%). There is no known antigen for this receptor. It has no much larger one-base neighbor in the sample; base qualities were not kept. The V and J ends are trimmed by 3 bases and 0 bases, leaving 19 bases between them. From the cysteine through the phenylalanine, the CDR3 covers 17 amino acids. The sequence is cut down to CDR3 DNA, 51 bases in frame from base 1. Via the germline V gene, CDR1 is GEAIGNYY and CDR2 EKD. Receptor amplification or capture employed RT-PCR. The listed sequencing device is Illumina MiSeq. Public reads were reanalyzed in TCRdb with CATT, and rows carrying the same DNA were merged afterwards. Recorded for this sample are roughly 6,500 delta-chain clones; roughly 25% of them occurred a single time. Jointly, the top ten make up around a sixth of the sample.

The V and J genes are TRDV2 and TRDJ1, with no D gene named confidently. Input material: gamma-delta T cells. This sequence was found in a human donor. It is not recorded whose cells these are; they may come from a transplant donor. This receptor has the CDR3 CACDPIQRRKYTDKLIF. The nucleotide sequence is given as TGTGCCTGTGACCCTATACAGCGCCGGAAGTACACCGATAAACTCATCTTT.